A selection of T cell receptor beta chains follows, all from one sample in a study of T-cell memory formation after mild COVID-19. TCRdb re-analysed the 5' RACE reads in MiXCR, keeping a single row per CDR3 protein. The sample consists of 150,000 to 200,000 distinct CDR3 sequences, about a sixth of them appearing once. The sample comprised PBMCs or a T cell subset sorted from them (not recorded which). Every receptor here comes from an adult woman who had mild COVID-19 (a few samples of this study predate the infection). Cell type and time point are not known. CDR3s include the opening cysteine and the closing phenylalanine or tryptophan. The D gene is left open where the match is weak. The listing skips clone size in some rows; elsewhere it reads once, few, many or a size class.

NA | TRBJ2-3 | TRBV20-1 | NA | TGCAGTGCTAGAGTCCCGGGGACAGATACGCAGTATTTT | CSARVPGTDTQYF
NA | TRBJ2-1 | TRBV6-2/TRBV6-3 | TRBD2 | TGTGCCAGCAGTTACCCCGGACTAGCGCCCTTCTTC | CASSYPGLAPFF
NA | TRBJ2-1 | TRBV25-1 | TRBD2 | TGTGCCAGCAGTGAAGGAGCTAGCGGGAGGTCTAGCTCCTACAATGAGCAGTTCTTC | CASSEGASGRSSSYNEQFF
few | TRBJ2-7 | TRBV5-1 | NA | TGCGCCAGCAGCTTCGACCGACTCTACGAGCAGTACTTC | CASSFDRLYEQYF
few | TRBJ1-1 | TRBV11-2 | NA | TGTGCCAGCAGCTTAGGAAGTGACACTGAAGCTTTCTTT | CASSLGSDTEAFF
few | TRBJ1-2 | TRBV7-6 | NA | TGTGCCAGCAGCTTAGGGCCCGCCGGGGGGAGCTATGGCTACACCTTC | CASSLGPAGGSYGYTF
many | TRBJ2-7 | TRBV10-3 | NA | TGTGCCATCAGTGACCATAAAACCTACGAGCAGTACTTC | CAISDHKTYEQYF
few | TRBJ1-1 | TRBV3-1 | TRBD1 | TGTGCCAGCAGCCGATTCCCAGGACAGGGGGCTTCTGAAGCTTTCTTT | CASSRFPGQGASEAFF
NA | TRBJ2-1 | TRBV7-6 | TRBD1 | TGTGCCAGCAGCCCTTGGACAGGCGAGCAGTTCTTC | CASSPWTGEQFF
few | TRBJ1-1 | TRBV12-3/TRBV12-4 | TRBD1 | TGTGCCAGCAGTTCCGTACAGGGGGCGTATACTGAAGCTTTCTTT | CASSSVQGAYTEAFF
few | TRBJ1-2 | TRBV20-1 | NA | TGCAGTGCCGATCGCCCGCTGGGGGCTGAGGGCTACACCTTC | CSADRPLGAEGYTF
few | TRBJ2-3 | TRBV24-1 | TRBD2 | TGTGCCACCAGTGATCCCAGCGGGAGGGCCGTCGATACGCAGTATTTT | CATSDPSGRAVDTQYF
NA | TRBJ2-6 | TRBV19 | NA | TGTGCCAGTAGTTTCCTCCTGCGGTCTGGGGCCAACGTCCTGACTTTC | CASSFLLRSGANVLTF
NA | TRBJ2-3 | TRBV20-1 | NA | TGCAGTGCTAGACCCATCATGACAGATACGCAGTATTTT | CSARPIMTDTQYF
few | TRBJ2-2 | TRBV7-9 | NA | TGTGCCAGCAGCTTAGCCGGGGGCGGGGAGCTGTTTTTT | CASSLAGGGELFF
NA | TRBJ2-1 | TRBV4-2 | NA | TGTGCCAGCAGCCATTACTACGGTGGGTCGGCCAATGAGCAGTTCTTC | CASSHYYGGSANEQFF
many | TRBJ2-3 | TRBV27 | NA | TGTGCCAGCACTAGCACCAGCACAGATACGCAGTATTTT | CASTSTSTDTQYF
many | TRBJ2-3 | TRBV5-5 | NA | TGTGCCAGCAGCCTGACCACAGATACGCAGTATTTT | CASSLTTDTQYF
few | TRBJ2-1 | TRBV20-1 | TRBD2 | TGCAGTGCTAGAGCGGGGGGGGACAATGAGCAGTTCTTC | CSARAGGDNEQFF
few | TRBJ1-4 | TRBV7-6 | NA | TGTGCCAGCAGCTTAGTTGAGGGAGAGGCTAATGAAAAACTGTTTTTT | CASSLVEGEANEKLFF
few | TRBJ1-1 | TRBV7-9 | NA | TGTGCCAGCAGCCTCGACATGTCTAACACTGAAGCTTTCTTT | CASSLDMSNTEAFF
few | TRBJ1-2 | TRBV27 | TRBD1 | TGTGCCAGCAGGGACAGGGTCCATGGCTACACCTTC | CASRDRVHGYTF
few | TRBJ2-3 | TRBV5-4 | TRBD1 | TGTGCCAGCAGCTCATTGGGACAGGGGATAGGGGATACGCAGTATTTT | CASSSLGQGIGDTQYF
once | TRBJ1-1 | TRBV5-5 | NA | TGTGCCAGCAGCTCTGTGAGCGCGAACACTGAAGCTTTCTTT | CASSSVSANTEAFF
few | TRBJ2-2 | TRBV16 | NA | TGTGCCAGCAGCCAATCGGGCAGGAACACCGGGGAGCTGTTTTTT | CASSQSGRNTGELFF
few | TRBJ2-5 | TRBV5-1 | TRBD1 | TGCGCCAGCAGCTGGACAGGGGGCGGAGAGACCCAGTACTTC | CASSWTGGGETQYF
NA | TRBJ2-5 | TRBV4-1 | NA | TGCGCCAGCAGTGACCAGGGGGAGACCCAGTACTTC | CASSDQGETQYF
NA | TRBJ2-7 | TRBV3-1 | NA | TGTGCCAGCGATGCTAGTCCGACGTCCTACGAGCAGTACTTC | CASDASPTSYEQYF